Listed below are T cell receptor beta chains from one sample, sequenced in a study of T-cell reconstitution after alpha-beta-depleted transplantation in children. TCRdb re-called the PCR reads with MiXCR, one entry per CDR3 protein. The sample includes 440,000 or so distinct CDR3 sequences, 11% of them seen just once. The specimen was PBMCs from the stem cell graft donor, collected from the stem cell graft. These receptor sequences come from a human donor who donated a stem cell graft to a child with acute myeloid leukemia. The CDR3 runs from the conserved cysteine through the conserved F or W. The D gene is left open where the match is weak. Expanded clones get a size class; other rows say once, few or many, or leave the size out.

clone_size,d_call,j_call,v_call,cdr3_nt,cdr3_aa
few,TRBD2,TRBJ2-4,TRBV7-2,TGTGCCAGCAGCCAGGGACTAGCGGGGGACATTCAGTACTTC,CASSQGLAGDIQYF
many,NA,TRBJ1-2,TRBV5-6,TGTGCCAGCAGCGTTTATGTGGGGGAATCCTATGGCTACACCTTC,CASSVYVGESYGYTF
many,NA,TRBJ2-1,TRBV5-1,TGCGCCAGCAGCTCGGGACACAATGAGCAGTTCTTC,CASSSGHNEQFF
NA,NA,TRBJ2-1,TRBV4-3,TGCGCCAGCAGCCAAGAGACTACGTTTACCTACAATGAGCAGTTCTTC,CASSQETTFTYNEQFF
many,TRBD2,TRBJ2-3,TRBV20-1,TGCAGTGCCAGGTCAGCGGGGATCACAGATACGCAGTATTTT,CSARSAGITDTQYF
few,NA,TRBJ2-7,TRBV18,TGTGCCAGCTCACCAAATTTCGGCGAGCAGTACTTC,CASSPNFGEQYF
NA,NA,TRBJ2-4,TRBV6-5,TGTGCCAGCAGTTCCCTAGCCGGGGTGAACATTCAGTACTTC,CASSSLAGVNIQYF
many,TRBD2,TRBJ2-1,TRBV20-1,TGCAGTGCTAGATCTGCCGCGGGGGGGGCGAGGAATGAGCAGTTCTTC,CSARSAAGGARNEQFF
many,NA,TRBJ1-1,TRBV12-3/TRBV12-4,TGTGCCAGCAGTTTAGGAAGTAACACTGAAGCTTTCTTT,CASSLGSNTEAFF
NA,TRBD1,TRBJ1-1,TRBV7-9,TGTGCCAGCAGCTTGGGTGGGCAGGGGGCGGTGAACACTGAAGCTTTCTTT,CASSLGGQGAVNTEAFF
many,NA,TRBJ2-2,TRBV5-6,TGTGCCAGCAGCTTGGACGGCCGGGGGTTCGGGGAGCTGTTTTTT,CASSLDGRGFGELFF
few,NA,TRBJ1-1,TRBV20-1,TGCAGTGCGCCGTTCAGAGGGGGGGACACTGAAGCTTTCTTT,CSAPFRGGDTEAFF
NA,NA,TRBJ2-1,TRBV28,TGTGCCATCGGCCCCGGACAGTTCTCCTACGAACAGTTCTTC,CAIGPGQFSYEQFF
NA,NA,TRBJ2-7,TRBV18,TGTGCCAGCTCACCGTTCGCGTACTACGAGCAGTACTTC,CASSPFAYYEQYF
many,NA,TRBJ2-5,TRBV10-3,TGTGCCATCAGTGAGCGGGCCCAGCAAGAGACCCAGTACTTC,CAISERAQQETQYF
NA,NA,TRBJ2-5,TRBV14,TGTGCCAGCAGCCAAGAGATGGTACCTCAAGAGACCCAGTACTTC,CASSQEMVPQETQYF
NA,TRBD1,TRBJ2-2,TRBV5-1,TGCGCCAGCAGCTGGGGGGACAGGGCGAACGGGGAGCTGTTTTTT,CASSWGDRANGELFF
few,NA,TRBJ2-2,TRBV10-3,TGTGCCATCAGTGATTCCGGAAACAGGGACGGGGAGCTGTTTTTT,CAISDSGNRDGELFF
NA,TRBD1,TRBJ1-5,TRBV10-1,TGCGCCAGCAGTAAGACAGGGAGTCGGTTT,CASSKTGSRF
few,NA,TRBJ1-2,TRBV3-1,TGTGCCAGCAGCCCTACGCGGTTGTGGGACTATGGCTACACCTTC,CASSPTRLWDYGYTF
NA,TRBD1,TRBJ1-4,TRBV29-1,TGCAGCGTCGACAGGGAGGGCAGTGAAAAACTGTTTTTT,CSVDREGSEKLFF
few,NA,TRBJ2-7,TRBV20-1,TGCAGTGCTAGGGGGGGTTCAGGGAGGCACTACGAGCAGTACTTC,CSARGGSGRHYEQYF
few,NA,TRBJ1-2,TRBV18,TGTGCCAGCTCCGATTCGAACGGAAACTATGGCTACACCTTC,CASSDSNGNYGYTF
NA,TRBD1,TRBJ1-4,TRBV15,TGTGCCACCAGCAGAGATCGCGGACAGGGATATGAAAAACTGTTTTTT,CATSRDRGQGYEKLFF
few,TRBD2,TRBJ2-3,TRBV20-1,TGCAGTGCTAGAGTGGGACTAGCGGAGAGAGATACGCAGTATTTT,CSARVGLAERDTQYF
few,NA,TRBJ1-1,TRBV20-1,TGCAGTGCTATCGTCCAGGGGTATGACACTGAAGCTTTCTTT,CSAIVQGYDTEAFF
few,NA,TRBJ1-6,TRBV5-1,TGCGCCAGCAGTTCCGGACGGGATTCACCCCTCCACTTT,CASSSGRDSPLHF
many,TRBD2,TRBJ2-5,TRBV29-1,TGCAGCGTTGAGGTAGCGGGGGGCCAAGAGACCCAGTACTTC,CSVEVAGGQETQYF
few,NA,TRBJ2-2,TRBV7-9,TGTGCCAGCAGCTTAGTCTGGACTTACACCGGGGAGCTGTTTTTT,CASSLVWTYTGELFF
NA,TRBD1,TRBJ1-1,TRBV10-3,TGTGCCATCAGACAGGGGGCGGGCGGGAACACTGAAGCTTTCTTT,CAIRQGAGGNTEAFF
few,TRBD2,TRBJ2-1,TRBV5-1,TGCGCCAGCAGCTACGCCTGGACTAGCGGGGGTAATGAGCAGTTCTTC,CASSYAWTSGGNEQFF
NA,NA,TRBJ2-3,TRBV12-3/TRBV12-4,TGTGCCAGCAGTCCCGCTGATAGCACAGATACGCAGTATTTT,CASSPADSTDTQYF
NA,NA,TRBJ2-7,TRBV4-3,TGCGCCAGCAGCCAATGGGATTCCTACGAGCAGTACTTC,CASSQWDSYEQYF
once,NA,TRBJ1-5,TRBV7-9,TGTGCCAGCAGCCCAATACAGGGTAATGGACAGCCCCAGCATTTT,CASSPIQGNGQPQHF
few,NA,TRBJ2-3,TRBV5-1,TGCGCCAGCAGCTTGGGAATAGTGGGGGGCACAGATACGCAGTATTTT,CASSLGIVGGTDTQYF
NA,NA,TRBJ2-3,TRBV7-2,TGTGCCAGCAGCTTAGTGCGGGCTAGCACAGATACGCAGTATTTT,CASSLVRASTDTQYF
few,TRBD1,TRBJ2-3,TRBV12-3/TRBV12-4,TGTGCCAGCAGCAAAAACAGGGGGCCGGGTACAGATACGCAGTATTTT,CASSKNRGPGTDTQYF
few,TRBD2,TRBJ2-1,TRBV3-1,TGTGCCAGCAGCCAAGGGGGGGGAGCGGGGTATGAGCAGTTCTTC,CASSQGGGAGYEQFF
few,TRBD1,TRBJ2-5,TRBV2,TGTGCCAGCAGGGGGACAGGGGGAGAGACCCAGTACTTC,CASRGTGGETQYF
NA,NA,TRBJ1-1,TRBV11-2,TGTGCCAGCAGCTTTGGCTTTGGGGGTTGGACTGAAGCTTTCTTT,CASSFGFGGWTEAFF
few,NA,TRBJ1-1,TRBV6-5,TGTGCCAGCAGTTACGCGCGGGGGGACACTGAAGCTTTCTTT,CASSYARGDTEAFF
NA,NA,TRBJ1-1,TRBV4-3,TGCGCCAGCAGCCAAGATCTCTGGGCAGGGTACACTGAAGCTTTCTTT,CASSQDLWAGYTEAFF
few,TRBD2,TRBJ2-3,TRBV5-1,TGCGCCAGCAGCTTGGCGGCGGGAGAAATCGGGGATACGCAGTATTTT,CASSLAAGEIGDTQYF
NA,NA,TRBJ2-6,TRBV20-1,TGCAGTGCTAGAGAACTCTCTGGGGCCAACGTCCTGACTTTC,CSARELSGANVLTF
NA,NA,TRBJ1-2,TRBV9,TGTGCCAGCAGCCCCTCGGGGGCGCGGAACTATGGCTACACCTTC,CASSPSGARNYGYTF
few,NA,TRBJ2-7,TRBV20-1,TGCAGTGCTAGTTGGCTAGCGAAGAGCACCTACGAGCAGTACTTC,CSASWLAKSTYEQYF
NA,TRBD1,TRBJ1-6,TRBV12-3/TRBV12-4,TGTGCCAGCAGTCCGCGACAGGGCAGGGGTTCACCCCTCCACTTT,CASSPRQGRGSPLHF